This T cell receptor (beta chain) was profiled in a study of naive and memory T cell subsets. Findings and caveats of the study: Possibly reflecting memory cells re-expressing CD45RA, a few larger clonotypes occurred in naive repertoires, especially CD8. Naive and memory subsets had different power law exponents for TCR abundance.

The CDR3 sequence is 15 residues long. Germline CDR1 is MGHRA and CDR2 is YSYEKL. Trimming shortened V by 1 base and J by 6 bases, and 13 bases separated the two germline ends. After the first PCR, alpha and beta chain libraries were processed separately. CD8 T cells were positively selected from what remained after CD4 positive selection. Cells stained for CD3, CD4, CD8, CD45RA and CD27 were sorted into four subsets. Two oligonucleotides, mixed equimolar, formed the beta constant-region primer covering TRBC1 and TRBC2. Four rounds of PCR amplified the ligated cDNA using nested alpha and beta constant-region primers plus SP2. TCRdb analysed the UMI-ligation and nested PCR reads with MiXCR anew, one entry per CDR3 protein. The sample lists roughly 140,000 distinct CDR3 sequences; roughly a fifth were seen once. A word on this clonotype: What it recognizes is unknown.

The sequence was collected from a human donor in good health. The chain employs TRBV4-1 and TRBJ2-1; D is possibly TRBD1 (6 bases). Sequencing input: naive CD8+ T cells from blood. The CDR3 DNA is TGCGCCAGCAGCCAAGCCCCAGGGGTGACCAATGAGCAGTTCTTC. This translates into CASSQAPGVTNEQFF.